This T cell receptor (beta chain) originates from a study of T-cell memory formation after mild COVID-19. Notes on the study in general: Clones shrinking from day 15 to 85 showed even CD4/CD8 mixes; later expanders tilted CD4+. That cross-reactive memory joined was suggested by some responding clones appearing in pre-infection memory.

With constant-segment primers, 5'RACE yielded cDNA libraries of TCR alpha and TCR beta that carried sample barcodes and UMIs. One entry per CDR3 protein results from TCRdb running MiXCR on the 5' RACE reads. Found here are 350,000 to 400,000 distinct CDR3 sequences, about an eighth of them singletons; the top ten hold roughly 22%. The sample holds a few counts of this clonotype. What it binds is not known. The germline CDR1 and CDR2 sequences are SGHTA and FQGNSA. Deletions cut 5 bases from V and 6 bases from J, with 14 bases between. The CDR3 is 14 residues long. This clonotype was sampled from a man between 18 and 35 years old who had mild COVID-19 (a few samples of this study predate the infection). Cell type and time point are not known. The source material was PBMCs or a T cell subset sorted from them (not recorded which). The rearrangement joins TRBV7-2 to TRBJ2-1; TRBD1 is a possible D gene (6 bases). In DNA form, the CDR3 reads TGTGCCAGCAGCACAGGGTATGGGACCAATGAGCAGTTCTTC. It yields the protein CASSTGYGTNEQFF.